These 18 T cell receptor beta chains originate from one sample sequenced in a study of control samples from healthy donors and cancer patients. The table came from immunoSEQ multiplex PCR; TCRdb's copy has only in-frame clones and leaves some out. The sample includes around 90,000 clones, around 86% of them seen just once. The specimen sequenced was blood. These receptors all come from a man in his thirties or forties in good health.

This rearrangement joins TRBV21-1 to TRBJ1-2; the table's D call, TRBD1, was not checked against the DNA. TRBV21-1 is a known pseudogene. The length of the CDR3 is 16 residues. CDR3 residues: CASSKRIQGYDYGYTF. For the CDR3, the DNA is TGTGCCAGCAGCAAAAGAATTCAGGGGTATGACTATGGCTACACCTTC.

The chain is built from TRBV19 and TRBJ1-5, with 10 bases matching TRBD1. Germline trimming cut 4 bases from V and 4 bases from J; bases unmatched to any gene: 13. CDR3 size: 18 residues. Germline V gene data show CDR1 as LNHDA and CDR2 as SQIVND (reference sequence). The CDR3 loop reads CASSRKTPGQGRNQPQHF. The CDR3 DNA is TGTGCCAGTAGTAGAAAAACCCCGGGACAGGGGCGTAATCAGCCCCAGCATTTT.

The chain has TRBV28 and TRBJ2-1; 7 bases are a match to TRBD1. The CDR3 totals 17 residues. Germline V gives CDR1 MDHEN, CDR2 SYDVKM. The V and J ends lost 7 bases and 1 base, in that order; junction bases with no gene match: 13. CDR3 DNA: TGTGCCAGCATTCCTTCGAGGGGGCTGAGATCCTACAATGAGCAGTTCTTC. This sequence encodes CASIPSRGLRSYNEQFF.

The chain has TRBV3-1 (or the pseudogene TRBV3-2) and TRBJ2-7; D perhaps matches TRBD1 (7 bases). There are 15 residues in the CDR3. The germline V and J ends were trimmed by 4 bases and 2 bases, with 15 bases remaining between them. Germline V gene sequence: CDR1 LGHDT, CDR2 YNNKEL (reference sequence). CDR3 in amino acids: CASSLAGQKTYEQYF. The CDR3 region has the DNA TGTGCCAGCAGCCTCGCGGGACAGAAGACCTACGAGCAGTACTTC.

The V call is TRBV19, the J call TRBJ1-1; TRBD1 matches at 8 bases. Germline V gives CDR1 LNHDA, CDR2 SQIVND (reference sequence). The CDR3 is 13 amino acids. The J segment lost 3 bases and the V segment lost 5 bases, leaving 2 bases of the junction unmatched. The CDR3 loop reads CASSEDRDTEAFF. DNA of the CDR3: TGTGCCAGTAGTGAGGACAGGGACACTGAAGCTTTCTTT.

J is TRBJ1-3 and V is TRBV11-2; weak D call: TRBD1 (5 bases). This CDR3 region has 16 residues. CDR1 and CDR2 from the germline V gene are SGHAT and FQNNGV. Between the trimmed V and J ends, which lost 2 bases and 5 bases, there was a span of 16 bases. CDR3 nucleotides: TGTGCCAGCAGCTTACCACCTGGGACGGCTCGAAACACCATATATTTT. This codes for CASSLPPGTARNTIYF. The variable domain in full, completed from reference TRBV11-2 and TRBJ1-3, reads EAGVAQSPRYKIIEKRQSVAFWCNPISGHATLYWYQQILGQGPKLLIQFQNNGVVDDSQLPKDRFSAERLKGVDSTLKIQPAKLEDSAVYLCASSLPPGTARNTIYFGEGSWLTVV.

The J gene is TRBJ2-7, the V gene TRBV6-5; 10 nucleotides match TRBD1. The germline CDR1 and CDR2 sequences are MNHEY and SVGAGI. Germline trimming cut 2 bases from V and 2 bases from J; bases unmatched to any gene: 6. The CDR3 is 16 amino acids. The CDR3 loop is CASSYGTGTGAYEQYF. For the CDR3, the DNA is TGTGCCAGCAGTTACGGGACCGGGACAGGGGCCTACGAGCAGTACTTC.

V gene TRBV24-1 combines with J gene TRBJ2-1, with D possibly TRBD2 on 7 matching bases. The CDR3 runs 17 residues. Deletions cut 3 bases from V and 4 bases from J, with 18 bases between. The V gene's germline CDR1 is KGHDR and CDR2 SFDVKD. The chain's CDR3 is CATSDPSPGGLYNEQFF. The CDR3 region has the DNA TGTGCCACCAGTGATCCCTCTCCCGGGGGGCTTTACAATGAGCAGTTCTTC.

The chain recombines TRBV6-5 with TRBJ1-5; 8 bases line up with TRBD1. Trimming cost V 4 bases and J 8 bases; bases outside gene matches: 10. Germline V gene lookup returns CDR1 MNHEY and CDR2 SVGAGI. This CDR3 comprises 15 residues. The chain's CDR3 is CASSSYRGGTEPQHF. The DNA of the CDR3 is TGTGCCAGCAGTTCGTACAGGGGGGGGACTGAGCCCCAGCATTTT.

The chain combines TRBV6-5 with TRBJ2-7, with 7 bases lining up with TRBD1. This CDR3 spans 14 amino acids. The trim removed 6 bases at V and 2 bases at J, leaving 7 bases unmatched. CDR1 is MNHEY and CDR2 is SVGAGI in the germline V gene. This chain's CDR3 is CASSQRQGPYEQYV. The CDR3 DNA follows: TGTGCCAGCAGCCAACGACAGGGACCCTACGAGCAGTACGTC.

The rearrangement uses TRBV5-8 and TRBJ2-3; the match to TRBD2 covers 11 bases. The CDR3 consists of 17 residues. Per germline, CDR1 SGHTS and CDR2 YDEGEE. With 0 bases clipped from V and 2 bases from J, the junction kept 5 bases outside the gene matches. This CDR3 is CASSLATSGVPTDTQYF. For the CDR3, the DNA is TGTGCCAGCAGCTTGGCGACTAGCGGGGTTCCCACAGATACGCAGTATTTT.

In nucleotides, the CDR3 is TGTGCCAGCAGCCCGGACGGATCATTCTATGGCTACACCTTC. Translated: CASSPDGSFYGYTF. The chain employs TRBV11-2 and TRBJ1-2; the D is unclear. CDR3 length equals 14 residues. Trimming removed 5 bases from V and 4 bases from J, with 14 bases in between. Per the germline V gene, CDR1 is SGHAT and CDR2 is FQNNGV.

The genes are TRBV5-8 and TRBJ2-5, with no clear D. Germline-derived CDR1 and CDR2 are SGHTS and YDEGEE. The CDR3 sequence is 14 residues long. The V end was cut by 0 bases, the J end by 1 base, with 7 bases between. The CDR3 DNA sequence: TGTGCCAGCAGCTTGGGGGCAGCCCAAGAGACCCAGTACTTC. Protein: CASSLGAAQETQYF.

The J gene is TRBJ2-2, the V gene TRBV5-6; no reliable D call. This CDR3 comprises 14 residues. The ends were cut back, 6 bases at V and 5 bases at J, with 14 bases in the middle. The germline V gene encodes CDR1 SGHDT and CDR2 YYEEEE. The CDR3 is CASTTVGWTGELFF. The CDR3 region has the DNA TGTGCCAGCACCACCGTAGGTTGGACCGGGGAGCTGTTTTTT.

The chain combines TRBV3-1 (or the pseudogene TRBV3-2) with TRBJ2-2; perhaps TRBD1 as D (5 bases). Germline V CDR1 and CDR2: LGHDT, YNNKEL (reference sequence). Trimming stripped 6 bases from V and 4 bases from J, with 12 bases between. The CDR3 sequence is 14 residues long. CDR3 coding DNA: TGTGCCAGCAGTAACTTTAGGGGCACCGGGGAGCTGTTTTTT. Protein: CASSNFRGTGELFF.

V is TRBV2 and J is TRBJ2-7; possible D gene TRBD2, 6 bases. From germline, CDR1 is SNHLY and CDR2 FYNNEI. V was shortened by 1 base and J by 1 base, with 11 bases between the two germline ends. The length of the CDR3 is 15 residues. The CDR3 coding sequence is TGTGCCAGCAGTGAAGGGAGGGGCGATTCCTACGAGCAGTACGTC. Protein: CASSEGRGDSYEQYV.

The chain couples TRBV6-5 to TRBJ1-2, with D maybe TRBD1 (6 bases). Per the germline V gene, CDR1 is MNHEY and CDR2 is SVGAGI. V lost 6 bases to trimming and J lost 1 base, with 9 bases between them. The CDR3 has 13 residues. CDR3 DNA sequence: TGTGCCAGCAGGAACAGGGTTAACTATGGCTACACCTTC. It codes for CASRNRVNYGYTF.

This clone appeared once. The CDR3 protein is CASSDNRGGRSPLHF. The DNA of the CDR3 is TGTGCCAGTAGCGACAACAGGGGAGGAAGGTCACCCCTCCACTTT. This rearrangement joins TRBV19 to TRBJ1-6, with 7 nucleotides matching TRBD1. This CDR3 comprises 15 residues. The ends lost 6 bases at V and 10 bases at J; junction bases unmatched: 12. Germline CDR1 LNHDA, CDR2 SQIVND (reference sequence).